This T cell receptor (beta chain) comes out of a study of OX40 agonist ivuxolimab in advanced cancers. Overall study: Patients received ivuxolimab, an intravenous treatment, every 2 weeks at 0.01 to 10 mg/kg. Study-wide results and caveats: At doses 0.1 to 3.0 mg/kg, CD4+ and CD8+ clones expanded.

Sequencing was performed with immunoSEQ multiplex PCR; in TCRdb, only in-frame clones are kept and a portion is missing. The sample comprises about 62,000 clones, over 75% of which are singletons, and around 5.1% rests with the top ten. V was clipped by 6 bases and J by 7 bases; unmatched bases: 2. The V gene's germline CDR1 is MDHEN and CDR2 SYDVKM. The CDR3 spans 12 residues. Turning to this clone: What it recognizes is unknown.

The material sequenced was CD4+ or CD8+ T cells sorted from blood, taken in a trial of the OX40 agonist ivuxolimab. The genes are TRBV28 and TRBJ1-2; 10 nucleotides match TRBD1. The sequence was obtained from an adult with an advanced solid tumor such as melanoma, head and neck, liver or kidney cancer. The CDR3 DNA is TGTGCCAGCAGGACAGGGGGCCGTGGCTACACCTTC. Protein product: CASRTGGRGYTF.